These T cell receptor beta chains were read from a single sample in a study of blood T cell repertoires in COVID-19. Data came from immunoSEQ multiplex PCR; TCRdb stores just in-frame clones and leaves some out. The table records around 20,000 clones, roughly 87% of them present only once. The sample consisted of peripheral blood. Receptor source: a human donor in a cohort sampled during active COVID-19. The donor label of this sample is uncertain. The CDR3 runs from the conserved cysteine through the conserved F or W. A D gene is named only where the DNA matches it firmly. Size tells how often a clone was seen (once, few, many) or the class of an expanded clone, and some rows leave it out.

once | TRBJ2-1 | 15 | TRBV11-1 | TRBD1 | CASSFGQGDYNEQFF | TGTGCCAGCAGCTTCGGACAGGGGGATTACAATGAGCAGTTCTTC
NA | TRBJ1-1 | 19 | TRBV12-5 | TRBD1 | CASGSGTGPTFFMNTEAFF | TGTGCTAGTGGTTCCGGGACAGGGCCCACTTTTTTCATGAACACTGAAGCTTTCTTT
NA | TRBJ2-1 | 21 | TRBV3-1/TRBV3-2 | NA | CASSFRQGTTSRVLSYNEQFF | TGTGCCAGCAGCTTCCGACAGGGGACTACTTCCCGCGTCCTCTCCTACAATGAGCAGTTCTTC
NA | TRBJ1-2 | 13 | TRBV5-1 | TRBD1 | CASSLSEGAGYTF | TGCGCCAGCAGCTTGAGTGAGGGGGCTGGCTACACCTTC
NA | TRBJ1-2 | 11 | TRBV21-1 | NA | CASRNRDGYTF | TGTGCCAGCAGAAACAGGGATGGCTACACCTTC
NA | TRBJ1-1 | 15 | TRBV7-9 | TRBD1 | CASSKGDSTNAEAFF | TGTGCCAGCAGCAAAGGGGACAGTACAAACGCTGAAGCTTTCTTT
NA | TRBJ1-4 | 14 | TRBV30 | NA | CAWSRGAPPQGLFF | TGTGCCTGGAGCCGCGGGGCCCCCCCCCAAGGACTGTTTTTT
NA | TRBJ2-3 | 14 | TRBV5-1 | NA | CASSLFLKTDTQYF | TGCGCCAGCAGCTTGTTCCTAAAAACAGATACGCAGTATTTT
NA | TRBJ2-5 | 12 | TRBV2 | NA | CASSRGQETQYF | TGTGCCAGCAGTAGGGGCCAGGAGACCCAGTACTTC
NA | TRBJ1-2 | 13 | TRBV6-5 | NA | CASSSGGNYGYTF | TGTGCCAGCAGTTCGGGGGGCAACTATGGCTACACCTTC
NA | TRBJ2-5 | 14 | TRBV24-1 | TRBD1 | CATSDTTGEETQYF | TGTGCCACCAGTGATACGACAGGGGAAGAGACCCAGTACTTC
NA | TRBJ2-1 | 14 | TRBV10-3 | NA | CAISESRGDGEQFF | TGTGCCATCAGTGAAAGCAGGGGTGACGGTGAGCAGTTCTTC
NA | TRBJ2-7 | 13 | TRBV24-1 | TRBD2 | CATSNSGGYEQYF | TGTGCCACCAGTAATAGCGGGGGGTACGAGCAGTACTTC
NA | TRBJ2-5 | 13 | TRBV7-7 | TRBD1 | CASSQDRGETQYF | TGTGCTAGCAGCCAGGACAGGGGCGAGACCCAGTACTTC
NA | TRBJ2-1 | 14 | TRBV6-5 | TRBD2 | CASRSGNFLDEQFF | TGTGCCAGCAGGAGCGGGAACTTCCTCGATGAGCAGTTCTTC
NA | TRBJ2-7 | 15 | TRBV5-4 | TRBD1 | CASSSGGGQGYEQYF | TGTGCCAGCAGCTCAGGAGGCGGACAGGGCTACGAGCAGTACTTC
NA | TRBJ1-6 | 15 | TRBV28 | NA | CASSPPTAISSPLHF | TGTGCCAGCAGCCCCCCGACAGCCATATCCTCACCCCTCCACTTT